This T cell receptor beta chain came from a study of T cell changes during pregnancy in multiple sclerosis. Profiling relied on immunoSEQ multiplex PCR, and the TCRdb table lists in-frame clones only, not all of them. This sample carries roughly 69,000 clones, 92% of them seen once, and the ten largest clones take roughly 1.6%. This clonotype originated in a female donor with multiple sclerosis, enrolled in a pregnancy study. Sequenced material: peripheral blood, taken after pregnancy.

DNA for the CDR3: TGTGCCAGCAGCCAAGGTTCCGGGAGGGCCTTAGACGAGCAGTACTTC. Translating gives CASSQGSGRALDEQYF. This chain connects TRBV4-2 to TRBJ2-7; 8 positions match TRBD2. The CDR3 runs to 16 residues. CDR1 is LGHNA and CDR2 is YNFKEQ in the germline V gene. Trimming at V came to 1 base and at J to 5 bases, leaving 10 bases not matched to a gene.